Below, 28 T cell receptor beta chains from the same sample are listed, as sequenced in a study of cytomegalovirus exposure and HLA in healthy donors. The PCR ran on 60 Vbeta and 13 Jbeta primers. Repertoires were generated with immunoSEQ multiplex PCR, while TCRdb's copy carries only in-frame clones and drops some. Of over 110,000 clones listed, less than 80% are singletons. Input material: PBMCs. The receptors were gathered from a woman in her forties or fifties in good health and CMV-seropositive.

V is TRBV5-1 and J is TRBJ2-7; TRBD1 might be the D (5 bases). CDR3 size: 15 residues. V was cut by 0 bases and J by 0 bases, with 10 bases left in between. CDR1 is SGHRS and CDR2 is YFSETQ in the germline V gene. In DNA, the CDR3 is TGCGCCAGCAGCTTGGGGGCAGGGCTCTCCTACGAGCAGTACTTC. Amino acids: CASSLGAGLSYEQYF.

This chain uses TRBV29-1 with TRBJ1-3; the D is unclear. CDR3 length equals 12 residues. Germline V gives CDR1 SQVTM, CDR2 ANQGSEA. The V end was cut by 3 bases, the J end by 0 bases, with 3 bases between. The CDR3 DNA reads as TGCAGCGTTGACGGCTCTGGAAACACCATATATTTT. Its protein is CSVDGSGNTIYF. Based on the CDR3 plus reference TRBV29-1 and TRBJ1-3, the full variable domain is SAVISQKPSRDICQRGTSLTIQCQVDSQVTMMFWYRQQPGQSLTLIATANQGSEATYESGFVIDKFPISRPNLTFSTLTVSNMSPEDSSIYLCSVDGSGNTIYFGEGSWLTVV.

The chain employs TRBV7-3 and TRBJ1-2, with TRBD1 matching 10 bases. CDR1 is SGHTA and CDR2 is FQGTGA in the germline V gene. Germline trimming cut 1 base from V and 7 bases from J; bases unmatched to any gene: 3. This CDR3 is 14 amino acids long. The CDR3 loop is CASSLIGQGGGYTF. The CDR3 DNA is TGTGCCAGCAGCTTAATTGGACAGGGGGGTGGCTACACCTTC.

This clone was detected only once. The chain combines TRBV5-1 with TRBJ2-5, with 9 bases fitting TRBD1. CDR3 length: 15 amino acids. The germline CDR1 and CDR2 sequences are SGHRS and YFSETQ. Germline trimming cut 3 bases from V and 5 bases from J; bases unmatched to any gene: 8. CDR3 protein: CASSSPDRGQETQYF. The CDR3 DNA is TGCGCCAGCAGCTCACCGGACAGGGGACAGGAGACCCAGTACTTC.

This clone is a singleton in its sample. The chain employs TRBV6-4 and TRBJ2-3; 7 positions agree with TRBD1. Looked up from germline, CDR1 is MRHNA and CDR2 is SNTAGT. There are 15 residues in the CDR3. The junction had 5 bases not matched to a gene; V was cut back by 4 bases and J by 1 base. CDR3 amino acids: CASSGGTAGTDTQYF. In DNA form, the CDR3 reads TGTGCCAGCAGTGGTGGGACAGCCGGCACAGATACGCAGTATTTT.

CDR3: CSGRTGNEAFF. For the CDR3, the DNA is TGCAGCGGCAGGACAGGGAATGAAGCTTTCTTT. The chain combines TRBV29-1 with TRBJ1-1; 8 bases align to TRBD1. Germline CDR1 and CDR2: SQVTM and ANQGSEA. This CDR3 is 11 amino acids long. The V and J ends lost 7 bases and 7 bases, in that order; junction bases with no gene match: 5.

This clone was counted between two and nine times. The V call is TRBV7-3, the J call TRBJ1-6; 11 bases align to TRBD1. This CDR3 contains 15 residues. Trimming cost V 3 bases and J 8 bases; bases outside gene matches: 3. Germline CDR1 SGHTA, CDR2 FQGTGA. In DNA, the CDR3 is TGTGCCAGCAGCTTCGGACAGGGGGCGGATTCACCCCTCCACTTT. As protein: CASSFGQGADSPLHF.

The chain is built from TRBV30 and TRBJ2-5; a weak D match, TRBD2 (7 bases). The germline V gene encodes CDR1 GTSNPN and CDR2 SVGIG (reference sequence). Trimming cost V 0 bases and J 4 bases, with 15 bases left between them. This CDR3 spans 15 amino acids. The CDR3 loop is CAWSVRTRGGETQYF. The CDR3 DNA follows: TGTGCCTGGAGTGTAAGGACTAGGGGGGGAGAGACCCAGTACTTC.

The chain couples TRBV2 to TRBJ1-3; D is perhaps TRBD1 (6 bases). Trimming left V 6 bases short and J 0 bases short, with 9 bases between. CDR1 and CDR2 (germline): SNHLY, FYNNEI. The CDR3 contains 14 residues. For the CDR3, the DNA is TGTGCCAGCAGGGCGACAGGCTCTGGAAACACCATATATTTT. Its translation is CASRATGSGNTIYF. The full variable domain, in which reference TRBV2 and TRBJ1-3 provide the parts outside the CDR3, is EPEVTQTPSHQVTQMGQEVILRCVPISNHLYFYWYRQILGQKVEFLVSFYNNEISEKSEIFDDQFSVERPDGSNFTLKIRSTKLEDSAMYFCASRATGSGNTIYFGEGSWLTVV.

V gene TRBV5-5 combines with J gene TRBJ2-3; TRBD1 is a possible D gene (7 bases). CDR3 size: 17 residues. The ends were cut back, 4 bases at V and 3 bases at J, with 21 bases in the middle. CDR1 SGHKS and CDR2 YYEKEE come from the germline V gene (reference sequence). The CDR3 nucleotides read TGTGCCAGCAGCCAGACCCCGGGCAGGGGGGTTACAGATACGCAGTATTTT. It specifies CASSQTPGRGVTDTQYF.

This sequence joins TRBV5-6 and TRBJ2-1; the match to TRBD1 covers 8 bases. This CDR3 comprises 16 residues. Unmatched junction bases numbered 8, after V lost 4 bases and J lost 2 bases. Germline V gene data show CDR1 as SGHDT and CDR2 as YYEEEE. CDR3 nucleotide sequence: TGTGCCAGCAGCCGGGACAGGTCTCGGGCCTACAATGAGCAGTTCTTC. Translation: CASSRDRSRAYNEQFF.

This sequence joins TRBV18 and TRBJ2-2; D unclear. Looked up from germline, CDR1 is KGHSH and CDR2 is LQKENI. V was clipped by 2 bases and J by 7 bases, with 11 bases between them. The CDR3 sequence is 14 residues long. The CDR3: CASSPRQVDGELFF. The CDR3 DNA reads TGTGCCAGCTCACCAAGGCAGGTTGACGGGGAGCTGTTTTTT.

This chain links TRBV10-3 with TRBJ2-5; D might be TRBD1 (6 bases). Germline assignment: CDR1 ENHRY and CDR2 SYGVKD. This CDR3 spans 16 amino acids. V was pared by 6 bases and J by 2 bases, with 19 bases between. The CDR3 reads CAIRALGAQGQETQYF. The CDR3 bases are TGTGCCATCAGGGCATTGGGGGCGCAGGGTCAAGAGACCCAGTACTTC.

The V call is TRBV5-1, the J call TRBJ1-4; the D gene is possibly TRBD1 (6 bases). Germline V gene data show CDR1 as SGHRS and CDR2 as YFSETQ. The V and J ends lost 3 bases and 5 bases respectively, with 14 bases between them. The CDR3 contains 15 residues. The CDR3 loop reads CASSSGDRTNEKLFF. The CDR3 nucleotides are TGCGCCAGCAGCTCCGGTGACAGGACAAATGAAAAACTGTTTTTT.

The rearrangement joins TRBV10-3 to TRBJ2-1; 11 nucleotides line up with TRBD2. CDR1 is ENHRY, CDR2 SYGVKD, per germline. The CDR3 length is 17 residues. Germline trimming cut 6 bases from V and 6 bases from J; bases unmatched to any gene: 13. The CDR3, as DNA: TGTGCCATCAGCGATGGGACTAGCGGTACCACTCCCAATGAGCAGTTCTTC. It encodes CAISDGTSGTTPNEQFF.

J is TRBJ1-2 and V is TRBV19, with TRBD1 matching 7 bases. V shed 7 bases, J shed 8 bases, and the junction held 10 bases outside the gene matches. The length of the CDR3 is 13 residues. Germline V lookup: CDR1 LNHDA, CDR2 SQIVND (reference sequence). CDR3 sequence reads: CASTPDRLGGYTF. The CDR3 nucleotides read TGTGCCAGTACTCCGGACAGGCTGGGAGGCTACACCTTC.

The CDR3: CASTPIRGVPQHF. The CDR3 coding sequence is TGTGCCAGCACCCCAATCCGGGGGGTACCCCAGCATTTT. V is TRBV28 and J is TRBJ1-5; weak D call: TRBD1 (5 bases). Germline CDR1 reads MDHEN; CDR2 reads SYDVKM. The CDR3 spans 13 residues. The V gene lost 7 bases and the J gene lost 10 bases, with 17 bases spanning the gap.

The CDR3 loop is CASSIHISNQPQHF. DNA of the CDR3: TGTGCCAGTAGTATCCACATCAGCAATCAGCCCCAGCATTTT. The J gene is TRBJ1-5, the V gene TRBV19, with D uncertain. V lost 3 bases to trimming and J lost 1 base, with 7 bases between them. The CDR3 is 14 residues long. Germline CDR1 and CDR2: LNHDA and SQIVND (reference sequence).

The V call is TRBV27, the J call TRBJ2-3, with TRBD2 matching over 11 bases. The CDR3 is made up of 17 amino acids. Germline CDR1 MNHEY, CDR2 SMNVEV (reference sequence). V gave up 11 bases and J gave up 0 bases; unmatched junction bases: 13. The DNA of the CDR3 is TGTGCCTCAAGTCGGCTAGCGGGGGGAATTAGCACAGATACGCAGTATTTT. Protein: CASSRLAGGISTDTQYF.

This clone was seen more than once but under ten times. The CDR3 DNA reads as TGTGCCAGCTCACAGGCAGGGCGAGCAGATACGCAGTATTTT. Protein product: CASSQAGRADTQYF. The rearrangement uses TRBV18 and TRBJ2-3; tentatively, D is TRBD1 (5 bases). V lost 4 bases to trimming and J lost 4 bases, with 12 bases between them. Germline CDR1 KGHSH, CDR2 LQKENI. This CDR3 region has 14 residues. Looking up the rest from reference TRBV18 and TRBJ2-3 gives the full variable domain: NAGVMQNPRHLVRRRGQEARLRCSPMKGHSHVYWYRQLPEEGLKFMVYLQKENIIDESGMPKERFSAEFPKEGPSILRIQQVVRGDSAAYFCASSQAGRADTQYFGPGTRLTVL.

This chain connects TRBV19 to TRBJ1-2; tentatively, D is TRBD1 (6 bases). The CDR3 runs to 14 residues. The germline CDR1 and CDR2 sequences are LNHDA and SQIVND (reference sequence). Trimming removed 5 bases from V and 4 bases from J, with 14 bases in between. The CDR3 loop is CASSPQGNGYGYTF. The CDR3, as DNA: TGTGCCAGTAGTCCGCAGGGGAACGGCTATGGCTACACCTTC. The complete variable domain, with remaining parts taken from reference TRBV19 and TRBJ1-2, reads DGGITQSPKYLFRKEGQNVTLSCEQNLNHDAMYWYRQDPGQGLRLIYYSQIVNDFQKGDIAEGYSVSREKKESFPLTVTSAQKNPTAFYLCASSPQGNGYGYTFGSGTRLTVV.

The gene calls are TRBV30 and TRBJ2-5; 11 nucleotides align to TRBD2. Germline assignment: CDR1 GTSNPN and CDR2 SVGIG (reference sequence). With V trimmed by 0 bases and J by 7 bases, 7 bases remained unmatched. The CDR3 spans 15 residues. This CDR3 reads CAWSVGTSGLRTQYF. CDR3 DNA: TGTGCCTGGAGTGTGGGGACTAGCGGACTAAGGACCCAGTACTTC.

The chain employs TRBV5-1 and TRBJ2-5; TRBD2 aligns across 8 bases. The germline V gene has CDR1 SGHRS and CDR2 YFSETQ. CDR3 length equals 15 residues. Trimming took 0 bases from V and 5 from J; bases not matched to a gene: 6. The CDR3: CASSLGPGGYETQYF. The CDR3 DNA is TGCGCCAGCAGCTTGGGTCCGGGAGGGTACGAGACCCAGTACTTC.

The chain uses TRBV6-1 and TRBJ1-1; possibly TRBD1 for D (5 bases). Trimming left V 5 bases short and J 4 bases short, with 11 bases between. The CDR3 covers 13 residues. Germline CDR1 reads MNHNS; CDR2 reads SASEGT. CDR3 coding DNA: TGTGCCAGCAGTAGCGGGGGGGGCACTGAAGCTTTCTTT. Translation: CASSSGGGTEAFF.

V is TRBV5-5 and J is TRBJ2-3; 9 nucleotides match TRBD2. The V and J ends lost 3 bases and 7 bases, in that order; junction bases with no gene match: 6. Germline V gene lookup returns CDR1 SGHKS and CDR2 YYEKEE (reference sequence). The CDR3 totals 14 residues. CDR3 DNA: TGTGCCAGCAGCTCCGGGACTAGCCCTAATACGCAGTATTTT. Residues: CASSSGTSPNTQYF. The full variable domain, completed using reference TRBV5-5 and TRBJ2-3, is DAGVTQSPTHLIKTRGQQVTLRCSPISGHKSVSWYQQVLGQGPQFIFQYYEKEERGRGNFPDRFSARQFPNYSSELNVNALLLGDSALYLCASSSGTSPNTQYFGPGTRLTVL.

CDR3 nucleotides: TGCAGTGCTAGGCTAGATTACGAGCAGTACTTC. This encodes CSARLDYEQYF. This chain uses TRBV20-1 with TRBJ2-7; no firm D call. The CDR3 extends over 11 amino acids. Per the germline V gene, CDR1 is DFQATT and CDR2 is SNEGSKA (reference sequence). V gave up 3 bases and J gave up 4 bases, with 7 bases separating them.

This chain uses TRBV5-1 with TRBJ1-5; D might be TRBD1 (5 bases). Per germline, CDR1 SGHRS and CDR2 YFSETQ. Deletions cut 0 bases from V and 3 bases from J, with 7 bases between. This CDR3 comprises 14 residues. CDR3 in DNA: TGCGCCAGCAGCTTGGGACAGCTCAATCAGCCCCAGCATTTT. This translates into CASSLGQLNQPQHF.

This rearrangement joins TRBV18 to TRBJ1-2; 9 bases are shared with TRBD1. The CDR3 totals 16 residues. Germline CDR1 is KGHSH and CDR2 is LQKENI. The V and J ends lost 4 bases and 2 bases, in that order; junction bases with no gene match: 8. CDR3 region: CASSQAPGQGNYGYTF. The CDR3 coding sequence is TGTGCCAGCTCACAGGCACCGGGACAGGGAAACTATGGCTACACCTTC.